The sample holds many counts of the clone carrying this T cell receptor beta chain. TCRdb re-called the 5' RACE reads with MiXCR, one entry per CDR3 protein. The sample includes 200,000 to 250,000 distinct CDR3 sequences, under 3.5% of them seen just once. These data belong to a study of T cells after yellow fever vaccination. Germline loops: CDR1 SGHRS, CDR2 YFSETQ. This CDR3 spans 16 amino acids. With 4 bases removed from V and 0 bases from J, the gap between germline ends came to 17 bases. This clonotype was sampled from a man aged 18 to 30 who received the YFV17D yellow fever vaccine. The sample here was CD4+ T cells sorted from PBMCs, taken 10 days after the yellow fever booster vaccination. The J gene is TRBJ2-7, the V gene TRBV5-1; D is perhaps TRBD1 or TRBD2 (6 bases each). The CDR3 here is CASSPMGGSSSYEQYV. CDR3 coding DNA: TGCGCCAGCAGCCCCATGGGGGGCTCAAGCTCCTACGAGCAGTACGTC.